A single sample is the source of the 29 T cell receptor beta chains below, sequenced in a study of blood T cell repertoires in COVID-19. Assay used: immunoSEQ multiplex PCR; TCRdb lists only in-frame clones, some missing. Among over 85,000 clones listed, about 85% were seen once. The sequenced sample consisted of peripheral blood. These TCRs come from a man between 60 and 75 years old with acute or convalescent COVID-19.

The sample holds a few counts of this clone. The genes are TRBV7-9 and TRBJ1-1; TRBD1 agrees at 7 bases. The germline CDR1 and CDR2 sequences are SEHNR and FQNEAQ (reference sequence). The CDR3 runs 14 residues. V lost 1 base, J lost 4 bases, and 3 bases stayed unmatched. The CDR3 sequence: CASSLENRGTEAFF. In DNA form, the CDR3 reads TGTGCCAGCAGCTTAGAGAACAGGGGCACTGAAGCTTTCTTT.

In its sample, this clone was seen once. The chain is built from TRBV10-3 and TRBJ2-7; a possible D gene is TRBD2 (6 bases). With 10 bases removed from V and 0 bases from J, the gap between germline ends came to 13 bases. CDR3 size: 13 residues. Germline lookup yields CDR1 ENHRY and CDR2 SYGVKD. CDR3 sequence reads: CATTTGDSYEQYF. DNA of the CDR3: TGTGCCACGACGACGGGAGACTCCTACGAGCAGTACTTC.

V gene TRBV7-2 combines with J gene TRBJ2-1; 8 nucleotides align to TRBD2. Looked up from germline, CDR1 is SGHTA and CDR2 is FQGNSA. The CDR3 has 15 amino acids. V was pared by 6 bases and J by 9 bases, with 13 bases of the junction left unmatched. CDR3 nucleotide sequence: TGTGCCAGCAGATATGACGGGAGGGCCCAGGGTGAGCAGTTCTTC. Amino acids: CASRYDGRAQGEQFF. The variable domain in full, completed from reference TRBV7-2 and TRBJ2-1, reads GAGVSQSPSNKVTEKGKDVELRCDPISGHTALYWYRQSLGQGLEFLIYFQGNSAPDKSGLPSDRFSAERTGGSVSTLTIQRTQQEDSAVYLCASRYDGRAQGEQFFGPGTRLTVL.

J is TRBJ2-1 and V is TRBV27; D is possibly TRBD1 (6 bases). V was shortened by 5 bases and J by 12 bases, with 14 bases between the two germline ends. The CDR3 covers 12 residues. The germline CDR1 and CDR2 sequences are MNHEY and SMNVEV (reference sequence). In nucleotides, the CDR3 is TGTGCCAGCAGTACAGGGACCACCGGGCAGTTCTTC. Amino acids: CASSTGTTGQFF.

The chain has TRBV5-1 and TRBJ1-4; maybe TRBD1 (5 bases). The CDR3 extends over 14 amino acids. Trimming left V 0 bases short and J 7 bases short, with 10 bases between. Germline V gives CDR1 SGHRS, CDR2 YFSETQ. This chain's CDR3 is CASSLEGVSEKLFF. CDR3 DNA: TGCGCCAGCAGCTTGGAAGGGGTCAGTGAAAAACTGTTTTTT. Using reference TRBV5-1 and TRBJ1-4 for the parts outside the CDR3, the full variable domain is KAGVTQTPRYLIKTRGQQVTLSCSPISGHRSVSWYQQTPGQGLQFLFEYFSETQRNKGNFPGRFSGRQFSNSRSEMNVSTLELGDSALYLCASSLEGVSEKLFFGSGTQLSVL.

The chain links TRBV5-4 to TRBJ1-1; tentatively, D is TRBD1 (6 bases). V was clipped by 2 bases and J by 1 base, with 12 bases between them. CDR1 and CDR2 from the germline V gene are SGHNT and YYREEE (reference sequence). CDR3 length: 15 amino acids. Here the CDR3 reads CASSFAGVPNTEAFF. CDR3 coding DNA: TGTGCCAGCAGCTTCGCAGGGGTTCCGAACACTGAAGCTTTCTTT.

This chain links TRBV11-2 with TRBJ1-1, with TRBD1 matching over 10 bases. Germline V CDR1 and CDR2: SGHAT, FQNNGV. There are 16 residues in the CDR3. The V segment lost 3 bases and the J segment 8 bases; nucleotides outside the gene matches: 12. The CDR3 nucleotides read TGTGCCAGCAGCTTCTCCGGGACAGGGGCCCGAGAGGAAGCTTTCTTT. It translates to CASSFSGTGAREEAFF.

Of note for this clone: Sequence at one end of the junction differs from germline and may be a read error. The chain recombines TRBV7-7 with TRBJ2-1, with a weak D call TRBD2 (5 bases). CDR1 SSHAT and CDR2 FNYEAQ come from the germline V gene (reference sequence). This CDR3 is 15 amino acids long. This chain's CDR3 is CASSRGIASYNEQFF. As DNA, the CDR3 is TGTGCTAGCAGCCGCGGAATAGCGTCATACAATGAGCAGTTCTTC.

This chain joins TRBV19 and TRBJ1-1; possibly TRBD1 for D (6 bases). V lost 9 bases and J 4 bases, leaving 12 bases between the germline ends. The germline gives CDR1 LNHDA, CDR2 SQIVND (reference sequence). The CDR3 length is 12 residues. CDR3 bases: TGTGCCAGGGGGGCCGCGGCCACTGAAGCTTTCTTT. Amino acids: CARGAAATEAFF.

This clone has only a few counts. The chain recombines TRBV5-8 with TRBJ1-2; possible D gene TRBD1, 5 bases. The CDR3 totals 12 residues. V was clipped by 1 base and J by 5 bases, with 6 bases between them. Germline CDR1 reads SGHTS; CDR2 reads YDEGEE. The CDR3 spells CASSLPGYGYTF. In DNA, the CDR3 is TGTGCCAGCAGCTTGCCAGGGTATGGCTACACCTTC. The complete variable domain, with remaining parts taken from reference TRBV5-8 and TRBJ1-2, reads EAGVTQSPTHLIKTRGQQATLRCSPISGHTSVYWYQQALGLGLQFLLWYDEGEERNRGNFPPRFSGRQFPNYSSELNVNALELEDSALYLCASSLPGYGYTFGSGTRLTVV.

The rearrangement joins TRBV20-1 to TRBJ2-3; the D gene is possibly TRBD1 (6 bases). Germline V gives CDR1 DFQATT, CDR2 SNEGSKA (reference sequence). Trimming cost V 3 bases and J 0 bases, with 19 bases left between them. The CDR3 totals 17 residues. The DNA of the CDR3 is TGCAGTGCTAGTGGGGGTACAGGGACGCCTAGCACAGATACGCAGTATTTT. Amino acid sequence: CSASGGTGTPSTDTQYF.

The J gene is TRBJ1-1, the V gene TRBV4-3; D not certain. The CDR3 has 15 residues. V was shortened by 0 bases and J by 6 bases, with 14 bases between the two germline ends. Germline-derived CDR1 and CDR2 are LGHNA and YSLEER. CDR3 sequence: CASSQDHKARSEAFF. Here the CDR3 DNA reads TGCGCCAGCAGCCAAGATCATAAGGCGCGGTCTGAAGCTTTCTTT.

The V and J genes are TRBV19 and TRBJ2-7, with D possibly matching TRBD1 (5 bases). V lost 6 bases and J 4 bases, leaving 13 bases between the germline ends. CDR3 length: 13 amino acids. Germline CDR1 and CDR2: LNHDA and SQIVND (reference sequence). Here the CDR3 reads CASRGRGQYEQYF. The CDR3 coding sequence is TGTGCCAGTAGAGGCAGAGGACAATACGAGCAGTACTTC.

The chain employs TRBV7-8 and TRBJ1-5; TRBD1 is a possible D gene (6 bases). Trimming pared 2 bases from V and 5 bases from J, leaving 10 bases between. CDR3 length: 14 residues. The germline CDR1 and CDR2 sequences are SGHVS and FQNEAQ. CDR3 region: CASSLRDNDQPQHF. The CDR3 bases are TGTGCCAGCAGCTTAAGGGACAATGATCAGCCCCAGCATTTT.

The table lists this clone with a count of one. This sequence joins TRBV6-5 and TRBJ1-5; D is unresolved. V lost 0 bases and J 5 bases, leaving 5 bases between the germline ends. The CDR3 contains 13 residues. CDR1 and CDR2 from the germline V gene are MNHEY and SVGAGI. In DNA, the CDR3 is TGTGCCAGCAGTTACTCCGAGTATCAGCCCCAGCATTTT. It codes for CASSYSEYQPQHF.

This chain uses TRBV21-1 with TRBJ2-1; the tabulated D call, TRBD2, remains unverified against the DNA. TRBV21-1 is reported as a pseudogene. The CDR3 sequence is 19 residues long. The DNA for the CDR3 is TGTGCCAGCAGCAAAGAAGTCGGTTGGGCCGGGAGCTGGAGCAATGAGCAGTTCTTC. Its protein is CASSKEVGWAGSWSNEQFF.

The chain carries TRBV19 and TRBJ2-7; 9 bases line up with TRBD1. The J segment lost 3 bases and the V segment lost 5 bases, leaving 11 bases of the junction unmatched. Germline V lookup: CDR1 LNHDA, CDR2 SQIVND (reference sequence). The CDR3 is made up of 16 amino acids. The DNA for the CDR3 is TGTGCCAGTAGTCCAAAAGGGGGACAGGGAATCTACGAGCAGTACTTC. Encoded protein: CASSPKGGQGIYEQYF. The entire variable domain, with the rest obtained from reference TRBV19 and TRBJ2-7, is as follows: DGGITQSPKYLFRKEGQNVTLSCEQNLNHDAMYWYRQDPGQGLRLIYYSQIVNDFQKGDIAEGYSVSREKKESFPLTVTSAQKNPTAFYLCASSPKGGQGIYEQYFGPGTRLTVT.

As for this clone: This sample includes further DNA sequences coding for the same CDR3. The V and J genes are TRBV7-2 and TRBJ2-1; 13 bases are shared with TRBD2. J gave up 7 bases and V 1 base, and 1 base lay outside the gene matches. The CDR3 loop spans 15 amino acids. Germline CDR1 and CDR2: SGHTA and FQGNSA. The CDR3 region is CASSLGLAGGNEQFF. CDR3 in DNA: TGTGCCAGCAGCTTAGGACTAGCGGGGGGAAATGAGCAGTTCTTC.

The chain joins TRBV11-2 to TRBJ1-2; D may be TRBD1 (6 bases). The CDR3 covers 14 residues. CDR1 and CDR2 (germline): SGHAT, FQNNGV. V lost 6 bases, J lost 1 base, and 12 bases lay in between. The CDR3 protein is CASRGGQDNYGYTF. The CDR3, as DNA: TGTGCCAGCAGGGGGGGGCAGGATAACTATGGCTACACCTTC. Filled out from reference TRBV11-2 and TRBJ1-2, the complete variable domain reads EAGVAQSPRYKIIEKRQSVAFWCNPISGHATLYWYQQILGQGPKLLIQFQNNGVVDDSQLPKDRFSAERLKGVDSTLKIQPAKLEDSAVYLCASRGGQDNYGYTFGSGTRLTVV.

The rearrangement uses TRBV6-1 and TRBJ2-7; 10 bases fit TRBD1. The trim removed 4 bases at V and 4 bases at J, leaving 10 bases unmatched. This CDR3 has 16 residues. Germline lookup yields CDR1 MNHNS and CDR2 SASEGT. Here the CDR3 DNA reads TGTGCCAGCAGTGCAGGGACAGGGGTCGTCGATTACGAGCAGTACTTC. As protein: CASSAGTGVVDYEQYF.

The chain carries TRBV28 and TRBJ1-1; tentatively, D is TRBD1 (6 bases). Germline V gives CDR1 MDHEN, CDR2 SYDVKM. Trimming shortened V by 1 base and J by 7 bases, and 16 bases separated the two germline ends. This CDR3 has 15 amino acids. In nucleotides, the CDR3 is TGTGCCAGCAGTTTATCTTTTTACAGGGTTGATGAAGCTTTCTTT. It is translated as CASSLSFYRVDEAFF.

This clone has just one count. The V gene is TRBV5-1, the J gene TRBJ2-3, with 10 bases identical to TRBD1. The CDR3 runs to 14 residues. V shed 4 bases, J shed 8 bases, and the junction held 7 bases outside the gene matches. CDR1 is SGHRS, CDR2 YFSETQ, per germline. The CDR3 DNA reads as TGCGCCAGCAGCGAAGGACAGGGGGGAGGTACGCAGTATTTT. The encoded protein is CASSEGQGGGTQYF. Full variable domain (outside the CDR3, taken from reference TRBV5-1 and TRBJ2-3): KAGVTQTPRYLIKTRGQQVTLSCSPISGHRSVSWYQQTPGQGLQFLFEYFSETQRNKGNFPGRFSGRQFSNSRSEMNVSTLELGDSALYLCASSEGQGGGTQYFGPGTRLTVL.

This sequence joins TRBV19 and TRBJ2-3; a weak D match, TRBD1 (5 bases). The germline CDR1 and CDR2 sequences are LNHDA and SQIVND (reference sequence). V was clipped by 7 bases and J by 0 bases, with 5 bases between them. The CDR3 spans 12 residues. In nucleotides, the CDR3 is TGTGCCAGTACAGGGAGCACAGATACGCAGTATTTT. The encoded protein is CASTGSTDTQYF.

This rearrangement joins TRBV11-1 to TRBJ2-7; D perhaps matches TRBD1 (5 bases). The CDR3 spans 14 residues. V lost 3 bases and J 2 bases, leaving 11 bases between the germline ends. CDR1 and CDR2 from the germline V gene are SGHAT and FQDESV (reference sequence). Here the CDR3 DNA reads TGTGCCAGCAGCTTCTGGGCAGGGACCTACGAGCAGTACTTC. Its translation: CASSFWAGTYEQYF. Full variable domain (remainder filled in from reference TRBV11-1 and TRBJ2-7): EAEVAQSPRYKITEKSQAVAFWCDPISGHATLYWYRQILGQGPELLVQFQDESVVDDSQLPKDRFSAERLKGVDSTLKIQPAELGDSAMYLCASSFWAGTYEQYFGPGTRLTVT.

This rearrangement joins TRBV7-2 to TRBJ2-7; D unclear. From germline, CDR1 is SGHTA and CDR2 FQGNSA. V dropped 1 base and J dropped 4 bases, with 11 bases sitting between them. CDR3 length: 14 amino acids. The CDR3 protein is CASSLETSGYEQYF. CDR3 nucleotides: TGTGCCAGCAGCTTAGAAACGTCAGGTTACGAGCAGTACTTC.

This clone showed up just once. This chain uses TRBV14 with TRBJ2-5; TRBD2 matches 8 bases. CDR3 length: 16 residues. V was clipped by 4 bases and J by 5 bases; unmatched bases: 12. Per the germline V gene, CDR1 is SGHDN and CDR2 is FVKESK. The DNA of the CDR3 is TGTGCCAGCAGCCCCAGTGCCGCGGGAGGTCGGGAGACCCAGTACTTC. Protein: CASSPSAAGGRETQYF.

This clone is a singleton in its sample. V gene TRBV6-4 combines with J gene TRBJ1-5, with 10 positions matching TRBD1. Germline CDR1 and CDR2: MRHNA and SNTAGT. This CDR3 is 14 amino acids long. J gave up 7 bases and V 6 bases, and 6 bases lay outside the gene matches. CDR3 residues: CASSRQGAGQPQHF. For the CDR3, the DNA is TGTGCCAGCAGCAGACAGGGGGCAGGACAGCCCCAGCATTTT.

The chain combines TRBV5-6 with TRBJ1-4; 7 positions agree with TRBD1. With V trimmed by 3 bases and J by 5 bases, 10 bases remained unmatched. Germline V CDR1 and CDR2: SGHDT, YYEEEE. The CDR3 has 16 amino acids. The CDR3: CASSWRQGAQNEKLFF. The CDR3 nucleotides are TGTGCCAGCAGCTGGAGACAGGGAGCCCAGAATGAAAAACTGTTTTTT.

This chain joins TRBV3-1 (or the pseudogene TRBV3-2) and TRBJ2-5, with TRBD2 matching over 14 bases. Germline trimming cut 5 bases from V and 5 bases from J; bases unmatched to any gene: 4. The CDR3 has 15 residues. Germline V lookup: CDR1 LGHDT, CDR2 YNNKEL (reference sequence). The CDR3 loop is CASSTRLAGGETQYF. The CDR3 DNA reads as TGTGCCAGCAGCACGAGACTAGCGGGAGGGGAGACCCAGTACTTC.